This T cell receptor beta chain was captured by sequencing in a study of cytomegalovirus exposure and HLA in healthy donors. CDR1 and CDR2 (germline): SGHDT, YYEEEE. This CDR3 is 17 amino acids long. The V gene end was trimmed by 6 bases and the J gene end by 0 bases; junction bases not matched to a gene: 9. Whole-study results and caveats: It was found in a later analysis that first-cohort TCR clusters tended to co-occur in the 120 validation repertoires. Cytomegalovirus-associated TCR beta chains were listed, numbering 164.

Notes on this clone: Its cognate antigen is unknown.

Profiled with immunoSEQ multiplex PCR; TCRdb holds only in-frame clones, not every one. The profile covers some 240,000 clones, with around 87% appearing a single time and roughly 2% taken by the ten largest. The V gene is TRBV5-6, the J gene TRBJ2-6, with TRBD2 identical over 7 bases. The receptor was isolated from a woman aged 18-29 years in good health and CMV-seropositive. Sequences were obtained from PBMCs. The CDR3 DNA reads TGTGCCAGCACACCCTGGGGAGGGCCCTCTGGGGCCAACGTCCTGACTTTC. As protein: CASTPWGGPSGANVLTF.